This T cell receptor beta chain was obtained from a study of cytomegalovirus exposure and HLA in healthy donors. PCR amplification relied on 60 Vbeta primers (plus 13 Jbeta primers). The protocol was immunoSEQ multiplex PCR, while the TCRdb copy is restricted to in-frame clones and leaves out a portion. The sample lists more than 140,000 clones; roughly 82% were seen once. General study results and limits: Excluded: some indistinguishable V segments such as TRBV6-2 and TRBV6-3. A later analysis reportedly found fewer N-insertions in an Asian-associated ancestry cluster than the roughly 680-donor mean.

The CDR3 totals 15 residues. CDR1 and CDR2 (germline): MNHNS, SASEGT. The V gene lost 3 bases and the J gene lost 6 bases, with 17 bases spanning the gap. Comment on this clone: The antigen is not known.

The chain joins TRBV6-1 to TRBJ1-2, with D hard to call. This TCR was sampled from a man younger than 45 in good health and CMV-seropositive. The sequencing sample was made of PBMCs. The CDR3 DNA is TGTGCCAGCAGTGACGTAGGAGGTCAGTCAGATGGCTACACCTTC. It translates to CASSDVGGQSDGYTF.